This section outlines one T cell receptor (beta chain) sequence together with its context. These data originate in a study of Ad26.COV2.S vaccination and SARS-CoV-2 variants. Libraries were prepared by immunoSEQ multiplex PCR; TCRdb keeps only in-frame clonotypes and omits some of them. The profile shows 400,000 to 450,000 clones, around 92% of them singletons. Treatment: around 19 received Ad26.COV2.S at low or high dose, single or two shots; several received placebo; per-sample allocation not given. Day 63 following the first vaccine or placebo injection was when the samples were taken. Wuhan-strain spike was delivered by a replication-incompetent Ad26 vector. CDR3 length: 18 amino acids. Per germline, CDR1 MGHRA and CDR2 YSYEKL. The V end lost 0 bases, the J end lost 0 bases, and 15 bases lay between the germline ends.

This sequence originates from a person between 18 and 59 years old who received the Ad26.COV2.S COVID-19 vaccine or a placebo. This sequence joins TRBV4-1 and TRBJ1-5; weak D call: TRBD1 (5 bases). Sequencing used peripheral blood, obtained in a trial of Ad26.COV2.S vaccine versus placebo. CDR3 sequence (DNA): TGCGCCAGCAGCCAAGATCGCGGCTTCAGGGATAGCAATCAGCCCCAGCATTTT. Its translation: CASSQDRGFRDSNQPQHF.